The 23 T cell receptor beta chains reported below all come from one sample, sequenced in a study of identical twins (dated by TCRdb to the mid-2010s). Libraries were constructed by 5' RACE. Sequencing was carried out with an Illumina HiSeq 2000. The raw public data were reprocessed by TCRdb itself: fastp quality trimming at Q25, MiXCR clonotype calling, in-frame beta chains only. Each CDR3 protein appears once, grouped with its most common genes and DNA. This sample lists a few hundred thousand distinct CDR3 sequences; under 20% were detected once. About 12% of the sample belongs to the ten largest clones. Specimen: naive T cells sorted from blood. Sample cell subset or site, as interpreted from the label and publication: cells isolated with a human naive T-cell isolation kit. The receptors originated from a man between 45 and 60 years old in good health.

This clonotype was seen ten or more times. V gene TRBV28 combines with J gene TRBJ1-3; D not certain. V was pared by 2 bases and J by 0 bases, with 17 bases between. Germline V gene sequence: CDR1 MDHEN, CDR2 SYDVKM. This CDR3 region has 18 residues. The CDR3 DNA follows: TGTGCCAGCAGTTTAACCCCCCCCGACATTTACTCTGGAAACACCATATATTTT. Translation: CASSLTPPDIYSGNTIYF.

This chain links TRBV7-3 with TRBJ2-2, with D perhaps matching TRBD1 (5 bases). Trimming shortened V by 0 bases and J by 7 bases, and 6 bases separated the two germline ends. Germline V gene lookup returns CDR1 SGHTA and CDR2 FQGTGA. The CDR3 is made up of 13 amino acids. The DNA for the CDR3 is TGTGCCAGCAGCTTAACAGGGGACGGGGAGCTGTTTTTT. This codes for CASSLTGDGELFF.

This clonotype was counted only a few times. The chain joins TRBV28 to TRBJ2-1; 11 positions agree with TRBD1. Trimming cost V 8 bases and J 0 bases; bases outside gene matches: 12. CDR3 length equals 18 residues. CDR1 is MDHEN and CDR2 is SYDVKM in the germline V gene. The CDR3 DNA follows: TGTGCCAGCGCCTTTGGACAGGGGGCGAGAAGCTCCTACAATGAGCAGTTCTTC. It is translated as CASAFGQGARSSYNEQFF. Full variable domain (remainder filled in from reference TRBV28 and TRBJ2-1): DVKVTQSSRYLVKRTGEKVFLECVQDMDHENMFWYRQDPGLGLRLIYFSYDVKMKEKGDIPEGYSVSREKKERFSLILESASTNQTSMYLCASAFGQGARSSYNEQFFGPGTRLTVL.

This clonotype showed up just once. A clone one base away is much larger, so this may be a read error. The chain couples TRBV28 to TRBJ2-1, with D possibly TRBD1 on 6 matching bases. The CDR3 length is 15 residues. V was cut by 5 bases and J by 9 bases, with 20 bases left in between. Looked up from germline, CDR1 is MDHEN and CDR2 is SYDVKM. In DNA, the CDR3 is TGTGCCAGCAGTCCCCATGGCAGGGGCATAAGTGAGCAGTTCTTC. It codes for CASSPHGRGISEQFF.

There are many counts of this clonotype. The chain joins TRBV20-1 to TRBJ2-5; TRBD2 matches 15 bases. This CDR3 spans 14 amino acids. Germline loops: CDR1 DFQATT, CDR2 SNEGSKA (reference sequence). J lost 4 bases, V lost 5 bases, and 2 bases had no gene match. The CDR3 reads CSAGTSGRIETQYF. The CDR3 nucleotides are TGCAGTGCTGGGACTAGCGGGAGGATAGAGACCCAGTACTTC.

This clonotype was observed a few times. The rearrangement links TRBV5-4 to TRBJ2-2; 9 bases align to TRBD2. V lost 4 bases, J lost 3 bases, and 7 bases stayed unmatched. The germline gives CDR1 SGHNT, CDR2 YYREEE (reference sequence). This CDR3 is 16 amino acids long. The CDR3 DNA follows: TGTGCCAGCAGCACGTTTAGCGGGAGTGACACCGGGGAGCTGTTTTTT. It codes for CASSTFSGSDTGELFF.

V is TRBV5-6 and J is TRBJ2-7, with 8 positions matching TRBD2. Germline V gives CDR1 SGHDT, CDR2 YYEEEE. The CDR3 length is 15 residues. Losses at the gene ends were 2 bases for V and 2 bases for J; bases not matched to a gene: 6. The CDR3 sequence is CASSFELAEAYEQYF. CDR3 nucleotides: TGTGCCAGCAGCTTCGAACTAGCGGAGGCCTACGAGCAGTACTTC. Full variable domain (outside the CDR3, taken from reference TRBV5-6 and TRBJ2-7): DAGVTQSPTHLIKTRGQQVTLRCSPKSGHDTVSWYQQALGQGPQFIFQYYEEEERQRGNFPDRFSGHQFPNYSSELNVNALLLGDSALYLCASSFELAEAYEQYFGPGTRLTVT.

V gene TRBV7-2 combines with J gene TRBJ2-4; TRBD2 agrees at 8 bases. With 6 bases clipped from V and 1 base from J, the junction kept 5 bases outside the gene matches. The CDR3 loop spans 15 amino acids. The germline CDR1 and CDR2 sequences are SGHTA and FQGNSA. The CDR3 spells CASRREAGAKNIQYF. In nucleotides, the CDR3 is TGTGCCAGCAGGCGGGAGGCAGGTGCCAAAAACATTCAGTACTTC.

The table lists this clonotype with a few counts. The rearrangement joins TRBV12-3 or TRBV12-4 to TRBJ2-1; TRBD1 matches at 8 bases. J was trimmed by 2 bases and V by 6 bases; bases with no gene match: 9. This CDR3 is 16 amino acids long. In nucleotides, the CDR3 is TGTGCCAGCAGCAACCCTTCGGGACAGGCCTACAATGAGCAGTTCTTC. This sequence encodes CASSNPSGQAYNEQFF.

This chain uses TRBV7-9 with TRBJ2-6; D is unresolved. The CDR3 contains 14 residues. The V gene lost 3 bases and the J gene lost 2 bases, with 5 bases spanning the gap. Germline V gives CDR1 SEHNR, CDR2 FQNEAQ (reference sequence). The CDR3: CASSFAPGANVLTF. CDR3 in DNA: TGTGCCAGCAGCTTCGCGCCTGGGGCCAACGTCCTGACTTTC.

This clonotype showed up many times. The V call is TRBV21-1, the J call TRBJ2-3. TRBV21-1 is noted as a pseudogene. The CDR3 has 15 amino acids. The CDR3 DNA is TGTGCCAGCAGCAAAGGGCCACGGAGCACAGATACGCAGTATTTT. The encoded protein is CASSKGPRSTDTQYF.

This clonotype was observed once. The gene calls are TRBV27 and TRBJ2-7; unclear D gene. Trimming pared 6 bases from V and 2 bases from J, leaving 14 bases between. The CDR3 consists of 14 residues. Per germline, CDR1 MNHEY and CDR2 SMNVEV (reference sequence). The chain's CDR3 is CASRRVGRTYEQYF. The DNA of the CDR3 is TGTGCCAGCAGACGGGTGGGCAGAACCTACGAGCAGTACTTC.

This clonotype has a handful of counts. This sequence joins TRBV12-3 or TRBV12-4 and TRBJ2-3, with D unclear. The CDR3 is made up of 14 amino acids. The ends were cut back, 6 bases at V and 2 bases at J, with 12 bases in the middle. CDR3 residues: CASSPRQPTDTQYF. CDR3 in DNA: TGTGCCAGCAGCCCGCGGCAGCCCACAGATACGCAGTATTTT.

The V gene is TRBV11-3, the J gene TRBJ2-1, with TRBD2 identical over 9 bases. Germline V gene sequence: CDR1 SGHNT, CDR2 YENEEA. This CDR3 has 13 residues. Unmatched junction bases numbered 6, after V lost 5 bases and J lost 10 bases. CDR3 protein: CASSDSGRNEQFF. As DNA, the CDR3 is TGTGCCAGCAGCGATAGCGGGAGAAACGAGCAGTTCTTC.

In this sample, this clonotype turned up once. The chain has TRBV7-8 and TRBJ2-6; D perhaps matches TRBD2 (6 bases). There are 17 residues in the CDR3. V dropped 0 bases and J dropped 1 base, with 10 bases sitting between them. In germline, CDR1 is SGHVS, CDR2 FQNEAQ. The DNA of the CDR3 is TGTGCCAGCAGCTTAGCAGTCCGGGAGTCTGGGGCCAACGTCCTGACTTTC. This sequence encodes CASSLAVRESGANVLTF.

The chain carries TRBV30 and TRBJ2-6; the D is unclear. V was cut by 3 bases and J by 1 base, with 16 bases left in between. Germline CDR1 is GTSNPN and CDR2 is SVGIG (reference sequence). This CDR3 has 17 residues. The CDR3: CAWSKGSGLSGANVLTF. Here the CDR3 DNA reads TGTGCCTGGAGCAAAGGGTCTGGTTTGTCTGGGGCCAACGTCCTGACTTTC. The variable domain in full, with the rest retrieved from reference TRBV30 and TRBJ2-6, is SQTIHQWPATLVQPVGSPLSLECTVEGTSNPNLYWYRQAAGRGLQLLFYSVGIGQISSEVPQNLSASRPQDRQFILSSKKLLLSDSGFYLCAWSKGSGLSGANVLTFGAGSRLTVL.

This clonotype was observed many times. CDR3 loop: CASSQVRDANTGELFF. CDR3 nucleotides: TGTGCCAGCAGCCAAGTCCGGGACGCAAACACCGGGGAGCTGTTTTTT. This chain uses TRBV3-1 with TRBJ2-2, with D tentatively TRBD1 or TRBD2 (5 bases each). Per germline, CDR1 LGHDT and CDR2 YNNKEL (reference sequence). The CDR3 is 16 amino acids. V lost 1 base and J lost 2, with 11 bases in between.

This clonotype was recorded a few times. This chain uses TRBV3-1 with TRBJ2-3; no reliable D call. The V gene's germline CDR1 is LGHDT and CDR2 YNNKEL (reference sequence). The V end was cut by 3 bases, the J end by 6 bases, with 16 bases between. The length of the CDR3 is 15 residues. CDR3 amino acids: CASSQVWDSSDTQYF. In nucleotides, the CDR3 is TGTGCCAGCAGCCAGGTGTGGGATAGTTCGGATACGCAGTATTTT.

This clonotype was observed a handful of times. The chain links TRBV5-6 to TRBJ2-5; 9 positions match TRBD2. Trimming at V came to 3 bases and at J to 5 bases, leaving 5 bases not matched to a gene. The CDR3 consists of 14 residues. Germline V gene data show CDR1 as SGHDT and CDR2 as YYEEEE. The CDR3 is CASSSRRGGETQYF. In DNA form, the CDR3 reads TGTGCCAGCAGCTCAAGGCGGGGGGGGGAGACCCAGTACTTC.

The sample holds a few counts of this clonotype. The V gene is TRBV11-2, the J gene TRBJ2-1, with TRBD2 matching over 8 bases. The V segment lost 1 base and the J segment 7 bases; nucleotides outside the gene matches: 12. The CDR3 totals 17 residues. Germline loops: CDR1 SGHAT, CDR2 FQNNGV. The CDR3 sequence: CASSLVGRGGVVNEQFF. CDR3 DNA sequence: TGTGCCAGCAGCTTAGTAGGCCGGGGGGGTGTCGTGAATGAGCAGTTCTTC.

This clonotype was detected a few times. The chain uses TRBV20-1 and TRBJ2-7; D uncertain. The CDR3 covers 14 residues. Trimming removed 0 bases at V and 1 base at J, with 10 bases between. Germline-derived CDR1 and CDR2 are DFQATT and SNEGSKA (reference sequence). The CDR3 nucleotides are TGCAGTGCTAGAGATTTGCCAAGATCCTACGAGCAGTACTTC. Its protein product is CSARDLPRSYEQYF.

The chain links TRBV5-6 to TRBJ1-5; 9 bases are a match to TRBD1. The CDR3 sequence is 16 residues long. Germline V gene data show CDR1 as SGHDT and CDR2 as YYEEEE. V lost 3 bases and J lost 0; bases outside the gene matches: 4. CDR3 sequence (DNA): TGTGCCAGCAGCTCGGACAGGGGTTATAGCAATCAGCCCCAGCATTTT. Its protein is CASSSDRGYSNQPQHF. The whole variable domain, filled in from reference TRBV5-6 and TRBJ1-5, reads DAGVTQSPTHLIKTRGQQVTLRCSPKSGHDTVSWYQQALGQGPQFIFQYYEEEERQRGNFPDRFSGHQFPNYSSELNVNALLLGDSALYLCASSSDRGYSNQPQHFGDGTRLSIL.

This clonotype showed up many times. The chain is built from TRBV11-1 and TRBJ2-7; D unresolved. Germline V gene lookup returns CDR1 SGHAT and CDR2 FQDESV (reference sequence). This CDR3 contains 18 residues. V dropped 1 base and J dropped 3 bases, with 22 bases sitting between them. DNA of the CDR3: TGTGCCAGCAGCTTAGTATTTGGATTGGAGAAATTGAACTACGAGCAGTACTTC. This gives the protein CASSLVFGLEKLNYEQYF.